These 21 T cell receptor beta chains were sequenced from one sample in a study of identical twins (dated by TCRdb to about 2016). Preparation of the library involved 5' RACE. TCRdb names Illumina HiSeq 2000 as the instrument used. TCRdb applied fastp at Q25 and MiXCR to the public reads, then kept only in-frame beta chains. CDR3 protein duplicates are merged, each entry listing the most common genes and DNA. This sample comprises around 480,000 distinct CDR3 sequences, about 14% of them detected only once. The top ten clonotypes cover more than 0.5% of the sample. These data were also filed under a second study, of yellow fever vaccine responses in identical twins.

The sample comprised CD4+ T cells sorted from blood. The receptor source for this set is a woman under 30 in good health.

This clonotype was detected only a few times. The chain recombines TRBV29-1 with TRBJ1-1; 10 bases match TRBD1. This CDR3 contains 13 residues. Trimming cost V 6 bases and J 4 bases; bases outside gene matches: 5. CDR1 is SQVTM, CDR2 ANQGSEA, per germline. DNA for the CDR3: TGCAGCGTCCGGGGACAGGGGAGCACTGAAGCTTTCTTT. Translated: CSVRGQGSTEAFF.

The V call is TRBV11-2, the J call TRBJ2-5, with TRBD2 matching over 7 bases. The germline V gene encodes CDR1 SGHAT and CDR2 FQNNGV. The CDR3 extends over 15 amino acids. Trimming at V came to 5 bases and at J to 2 bases, leaving 8 bases not matched to a gene. The CDR3 loop reads CASSRVLREQETQYF. CDR3 nucleotide sequence: TGTGCCAGCAGCAGGGTCCTGCGGGAGCAAGAGACCCAGTACTTC.

The V gene is TRBV5-4, the J gene TRBJ2-1; D assignment may be TRBD1 or TRBD2 (5 bases each). The germline V and J ends were trimmed by 1 base and 5 bases, with 13 bases remaining between them. Germline V gives CDR1 SGHNT, CDR2 YYREEE (reference sequence). The CDR3 contains 15 residues. CDR3 DNA sequence: TGTGCCAGCAGCTTGTCCGCAGGGACCCACAATGAGCAGTTCTTC. Translated: CASSLSAGTHNEQFF.

As concerns this clonotype: A read error is possible here, since a much larger clone lies one base away. V usage is TRBV7-2 and J usage is TRBJ2-2; D uncertain. V lost 1 base and J 7 bases, leaving 4 bases between the germline ends. Germline assignment: CDR1 SGHTA and CDR2 FQGNSA. The CDR3 runs to 12 residues. CDR3 in DNA: TGTGCCAGCAGCTTAGAAATCGGGGAGCTGTTTTTT. Its protein product is CASSLEIGELFF.

The CDR3 region has the DNA TGTGCCAGCAGCTTGTGGACTAGCGGTCGGGAGACCCAGTACTTC. Protein sequence: CASSLWTSGRETQYF. The chain combines TRBV5-6 with TRBJ2-5; 10 nucleotides align to TRBD2. Unmatched junction bases numbered 5, after V lost 1 base and J lost 5 bases. The CDR3 covers 15 residues. Germline assignment: CDR1 SGHDT and CDR2 YYEEEE.

The CDR3 bases are TGTGCCTCTAGGCGGGGCGCAAATAAGGGGTATGAAGCTTTCTTT. It yields the protein CASRRGANKGYEAFF. The V and J genes are TRBV28 and TRBJ1-1; the D gene is possibly TRBD1 (5 bases). V shed 11 bases and J shed 7 bases, with 26 bases lying between them. The CDR3 contains 15 residues. Germline V gives CDR1 MDHEN, CDR2 SYDVKM.

This clonotype was counted a few times. The J gene is TRBJ2-2, the V gene TRBV5-4; TRBD2 agrees at 9 bases. This CDR3 has 16 residues. The ends lost 4 bases at V and 1 base at J; junction bases unmatched: 5. Germline assignment: CDR1 SGHNT and CDR2 YYREEE (reference sequence). The CDR3 DNA reads as TGTGCCAGCAGCCAGAGCGGGGGGCGGAACACCGGGGAGCTGTTTTTT. This encodes CASSQSGGRNTGELFF.

This clonotype showed up just a few times. This rearrangement joins TRBV2 to TRBJ2-2; the D gene is possibly TRBD1 (5 bases). The CDR3 runs 14 residues. Trimming took 8 bases from V and 5 from J, leaving 15 bases between them. CDR1 is SNHLY, CDR2 FYNNEI, per germline. The CDR3 DNA is TGTGCCAGCGCCCTGGTAGGGGCGACCGGGGAGCTGTTTTTT. It encodes CASALVGATGELFF.

The chain uses TRBV10-3 and TRBJ2-2; 10 bases fit TRBD1. This CDR3 region has 15 residues. Germline trimming cut 6 bases from V and 7 bases from J; bases unmatched to any gene: 8. Germline CDR1 ENHRY, CDR2 SYGVKD. The DNA for the CDR3 is TGTGCCATCAGCTATACCGGGACAGGGGTCGGGGAGCTGTTTTTT. Residues: CAISYTGTGVGELFF.

The sample holds a few counts of this clonotype. This chain joins TRBV29-1 and TRBJ1-1; D remains unclear. V shed 2 bases and J shed 7 bases, with 8 bases lying between them. Germline CDR1 reads SQVTM; CDR2 reads ANQGSEA. The CDR3 extends over 11 amino acids. The CDR3 loop is CSVESGNEAFF. The CDR3 DNA follows: TGCAGCGTTGAAAGCGGGAATGAAGCTTTCTTT.

There are a few counts of this clonotype. The V and J genes are TRBV3-1 and TRBJ2-3; either TRBD1 or TRBD2 may supply D (6 bases each). The length of the CDR3 is 15 residues. The germline CDR1 and CDR2 sequences are LGHDT and YNNKEL (reference sequence). V was clipped by 2 bases and J by 0 bases, with 9 bases between them. The CDR3 DNA reads as TGTGCCAGCAGCCAAAAGGGGGGAAGCACAGATACGCAGTATTTT. Protein: CASSQKGGSTDTQYF.

This clonotype occurred many times. This chain uses TRBV6-5 with TRBJ2-2; the D gene is possibly TRBD1 (5 bases). CDR1 and CDR2 (germline): MNHEY, SVGAGI. There are 14 residues in the CDR3. The V end lost 2 bases, the J end lost 1 base, and 5 bases lay between the germline ends. CDR3 amino acids: CASSYRGNTGELFF. DNA for the CDR3: TGTGCCAGCAGTTACAGGGGGAACACCGGGGAGCTGTTTTTT.

The chain has TRBV20-1 and TRBJ2-5; 7 positions match TRBD2. Looked up from germline, CDR1 is DFQATT and CDR2 is SNEGSKA (reference sequence). The V gene end was trimmed by 5 bases and the J gene end by 6 bases; junction bases not matched to a gene: 15. The CDR3 contains 15 residues. The CDR3 loop is CSAPRGVGGIKTQYF. CDR3 DNA: TGCAGTGCTCCCCGGGGGGTGGGAGGAATAAAGACCCAGTACTTC.

V is TRBV6-2 or TRBV6-3 and J is TRBJ2-4; TRBD1 agrees at 7 bases. This CDR3 contains 13 residues. The V gene's germline CDR1 is MNHEY and CDR2 SVGEGT. Germline trimming cut 6 bases from V and 4 bases from J; bases unmatched to any gene: 3. The CDR3 bases are TGTGCCAGCAGACCGGGACAGAAAAACATTCAGTACTTC. This translates into CASRPGQKNIQYF.

This clonotype was recorded a few times. The V and J genes are TRBV28 and TRBJ2-7; 14 bases fit TRBD2. Trimming removed 7 bases from V and 5 bases from J; junction bases left unmatched: 13. This CDR3 has 17 amino acids. Germline values: CDR1 MDHEN, CDR2 SYDVKM. The CDR3 DNA reads TGTGCCAGCACCAATCAGGGACTAGCGGGAGATTACCACGAGCAGTACTTC. It encodes CASTNQGLAGDYHEQYF.

This clonotype was seen many times. The chain recombines TRBV4-3 with TRBJ2-1, with 9 bases matching TRBD2. The CDR3 consists of 16 residues. The V gene's germline CDR1 is LGHNA and CDR2 YSLEER. V was pared by 1 base and J by 5 bases, with 6 bases of the junction left unmatched. The chain's CDR3 is CASSQGSSGTNNEQFF. The CDR3 DNA is TGCGCCAGCAGCCAAGGGTCTAGCGGGACCAACAATGAGCAGTTCTTC.

This clonotype was found a few times. The J gene is TRBJ2-1, the V gene TRBV3-1, with 7 bases that match TRBD2. The germline gives CDR1 LGHDT, CDR2 YNNKEL (reference sequence). Trimming took 1 base from V and 6 from J; bases not matched to a gene: 6. The CDR3 is made up of 15 amino acids. The CDR3 nucleotides read TGTGCCAGCAGCCAAGGTACTAGCGCCCCCAATGAGCAGTTCTTC. Translation gives CASSQGTSAPNEQFF.

This clonotype was seen a handful of times. The J gene is TRBJ2-1, the V gene TRBV2; D possibly matches TRBD1 or TRBD2 (5 bases each). From germline, CDR1 is SNHLY and CDR2 FYNNEI. This CDR3 has 15 residues. Trimming removed 6 bases from V and 2 bases from J, with 14 bases in between. CDR3 nucleotides: TGTGCCAGCAGAGGGGCGCGCGGGCCCTACAATGAGCAGTTCTTC. Its translation: CASRGARGPYNEQFF.

This rearrangement joins TRBV20-1 to TRBJ2-2; D gene uncertain. The CDR3 sequence is 13 residues long. Germline V gene data show CDR1 as DFQATT and CDR2 as SNEGSKA (reference sequence). V lost 1 base to trimming and J lost 2 bases, with 5 bases between them. The DNA of the CDR3 is TGCAGTGCTAGAGGCTCAAACACCGGGGAGCTGTTTTTT. Encoded protein: CSARGSNTGELFF.

J is TRBJ2-2 and V is TRBV19; D is possibly TRBD1 (5 bases). This CDR3 comprises 15 residues. The germline CDR1 and CDR2 sequences are LNHDA and SQIVND (reference sequence). V was trimmed by 6 bases and J by 5 bases, leaving 16 bases between them. CDR3 loop: CASSTRALGTGELFF. CDR3 DNA sequence: TGTGCCAGTAGCACCAGGGCCTTAGGGACCGGGGAGCTGTTTTTT.

The chain recombines TRBV7-8 with TRBJ2-1; 7 bases map to TRBD1. The CDR3 extends over 14 amino acids. Germline loops: CDR1 SGHVS, CDR2 FQNEAQ. J lost 8 bases, V lost 5 bases, and 9 bases had no gene match. The CDR3 protein is CASSPRDRGHEQFF. The CDR3 DNA is TGTGCCAGCAGCCCCAGGGACAGAGGGCATGAGCAGTTCTTC.